This T cell receptor (beta chain) was identified during a study of immune heterogeneity within non-small cell lung tumors. Turning to the study itself: The tumor set comprised a handful of squamous cell carcinomas and nine to ten non-squamous carcinomas (plus 1 not otherwise specified).

The authors amplified TCR beta CDR3 by multiplex PCR with 32 V and 13 J primers. TCRdb re-analysed the multiplex PCR reads in MiXCR, keeping a single row per CDR3 protein. Of about 12,000 distinct CDR3 sequences in the sample, less than 30% were seen once. Template material comprised bulk tumor genomic DNA at about 660 ng per sample. Several biopsies were spaced far apart within each primary tumor and obtained as surgery took place. It was patients with untreated, newly diagnosed non-small cell lung cancer who underwent curative surgery. Donor patients had newly diagnosed non-small cell lung cancer and were having surgery with curative intent. Study conclusions and caveats: Local tumor mutational burden and local T-cell repertoire clonality showed a moderate significant correlation, R about 0.34.

Relative to its sample, this clonotype is medium-sized (0.01 to 0.1%). Its antigen is unidentified. The CDR3 contains 15 residues. The germline V gene encodes CDR1 MDHEN and CDR2 SYDVKM. V was pared by 8 bases and J by 0 bases, with 10 bases of the junction left unmatched. The receptor comes from a man in his forties or fifties with non-small cell lung cancer. The sample consisted of lung tumor tissue. V is TRBV28 and J is TRBJ2-7; TRBD2 agrees at 7 bases. The CDR3 loop reads CASGKSGMISYEQYF. The CDR3 nucleotides read TGTGCCAGCGGTAAAAGCGGGATGATCTCCTACGAGCAGTACTTC.